This T cell receptor (beta chain) appears in the sequencing data of a study of CD4+ T cells in melanoma. The study's findings and limits: A reported correlation linked neoantigen-specific CD4+ T cells to CD8+, macrophage and B cell function. Diverse differentiation states were reported for melanoma neoantigen-specific CD4+ T cells.

Note on this clone: Its target is not known. Other DNA sequences in the sample encode the same CDR3.

Clones were sequenced by immunoSEQ multiplex PCR, and TCRdb holds only the in-frame ones, with some missing. The sample holds about 21,000 clones; around 80% are singletons and the top ten take 7.5% to 10%. The CDR3 loop spans 16 amino acids. Germline V lookup: CDR1 SGHRS, CDR2 YFSETQ. The J segment lost 1 base and the V segment lost 1 base, leaving 4 bases of the junction unmatched. This chain joins TRBV5-1 and TRBJ2-5; 10 positions agree with TRBD2. This sequence was found in a human donor with melanoma. Here the CDR3 DNA reads TGCGCCAGCAGCTTGCGTCCTAGCGGGGGCCAAGAGACCCAGTACTTC. Translated: CASSLRPSGGQETQYF.